The 30 T cell receptor beta chains in this list originate from one sample, sequenced in a study of blood T cell repertoires in COVID-19 (dated by TCRdb to 2020 to 2022). Library preparation used the immunoSEQ multiplex PCR assay. Here the immuneACCESS table is served through TCRdb, limited to in-frame sequences with V and J called. Missing clones are a known gap in these copies; in checked studies unresolved V genes cover under half, and the rest lacks a known reason. Recorded for this sample are 95,000 to 150,000 clones; 82% of them occurred a single time. Of the sample, about 4.5% falls within the top ten clones. Material for sequencing was peripheral blood. Receptor source: a woman aged 70-85 years with acute or convalescent COVID-19.

The CDR3 bases are TGCGCCAGCGGGGACAGGGGACGTGAAGCTTTCTTT. It specifies CASGDRGREAFF. The gene calls are TRBV10-2 and TRBJ1-1; 10 bases are shared with TRBD1. This CDR3 contains 12 residues. CDR1 is WSHSY, CDR2 SAAADI, per germline. V was clipped by 8 bases and J by 7 bases; unmatched bases: 4.

The rearrangement joins TRBV21-1 to TRBJ2-3; TRBD2 was called by the table and not checked on the DNA. TRBV21-1 is a pseudogene locus. This CDR3 comprises 15 residues. The CDR3 here is CASSKVSGGTDTQYF. CDR3 DNA sequence: TGTGCCAGCAGCAAAGTGAGCGGGGGCACAGATACGCAGTATTTT.

The chain couples TRBV3-1 (or the pseudogene TRBV3-2) to TRBJ1-6; D may be TRBD1 (6 bases). V was pared by 2 bases and J by 10 bases, with 21 bases between. Germline V gene sequence: CDR1 LGHDT, CDR2 YNNKEL (reference sequence). The CDR3 extends over 17 amino acids. CDR3 protein: CASSQPTYGGRGSPLHF. The CDR3 DNA is TGTGCCAGCAGCCAACCGACTTACGGCGGCAGGGGATCACCCCTCCACTTT.

Only a few counts were recorded for this clone. The V and J genes are TRBV19 and TRBJ2-7; D call uncertain. The V and J ends lost 5 bases and 3 bases respectively, with 20 bases between them. Per germline, CDR1 LNHDA and CDR2 SQIVND (reference sequence). The CDR3 spans 16 residues. Here the CDR3 reads CASSENSRRPIYEQYF. The CDR3 DNA reads TGTGCCAGTAGTGAAAACAGCAGGCGACCCATCTACGAGCAGTACTTC. The full variable domain, with the rest looked up from reference TRBV19 and TRBJ2-7, is DGGITQSPKYLFRKEGQNVTLSCEQNLNHDAMYWYRQDPGQGLRLIYYSQIVNDFQKGDIAEGYSVSREKKESFPLTVTSAQKNPTAFYLCASSENSRRPIYEQYFGPGTRLTVT.

The sample holds one count of this clone. The gene calls are TRBV12-3 or TRBV12-4 and TRBJ2-2; D is undetermined. With 6 bases removed from V and 2 bases from J, the gap between germline ends came to 4 bases. The CDR3 consists of 12 residues. The CDR3 spells CASRLNTGELFF. The CDR3 bases are TGTGCCAGCAGACTCAACACCGGGGAGCTGTTTTTT.

The chain has TRBV2 and TRBJ2-2; D is unclear. Germline CDR1 and CDR2: SNHLY and FYNNEI. The CDR3 is 13 amino acids. Trimming took off 6 bases at V and 6 bases at J, with 11 bases between the two ends. CDR3 loop: CASRADRAGELFF. The CDR3 nucleotides are TGTGCCAGCAGAGCAGACCGGGCCGGGGAGCTGTTTTTT.

This clone was seen just once. This chain joins TRBV12-3 or TRBV12-4 and TRBJ1-3; no firm D call. V was clipped by 5 bases and J by 3 bases, with 5 bases between them. The CDR3 is 12 residues long. CDR3 DNA: TGTGCCAGCAGTCCCCTTGGAAACACCATATATTTT. Translated: CASSPLGNTIYF.

This chain connects TRBV19 to TRBJ1-5, with D uncertain. Germline V gives CDR1 LNHDA, CDR2 SQIVND (reference sequence). Trimming left V 6 bases short and J 4 bases short, with 16 bases between. The length of the CDR3 is 15 residues. The CDR3 spells CASRKARHENQPQHF. The DNA for the CDR3 is TGTGCCAGTAGGAAAGCACGACACGAAAATCAGCCCCAGCATTTT.

The chain carries TRBV12-3 or TRBV12-4 and TRBJ2-7; no reliable D call. The CDR3 consists of 13 residues. V was clipped by 1 base and J by 4 bases, with 8 bases between them. The DNA of the CDR3 is TGTGCCAGCAGTTTAGGGCTGGCATACGAGCAGTACTTC. Amino acids: CASSLGLAYEQYF.

This rearrangement joins TRBV18 to TRBJ1-4; no firm D call. Trimming took off 3 bases at V and 0 bases at J, with 5 bases between the two ends. The germline V gene encodes CDR1 KGHSH and CDR2 LQKENI. The CDR3 runs 14 residues. In nucleotides, the CDR3 is TGTGCCAGCTCACCGGCGGCAACTAATGAAAAACTGTTTTTT. Translating gives CASSPAATNEKLFF.

The chain's CDR3 is CASSRRAGNTEAFF. The CDR3 DNA follows: TGTGCCAGCAGCAGAAGAGCAGGAAACACTGAAGCTTTCTTT. The chain carries TRBV7-9 and TRBJ1-1; D gene unclear. This CDR3 spans 14 amino acids. Between the trimmed V and J ends, which lost 5 bases and 2 bases, there was a span of 12 bases. Germline V gives CDR1 SEHNR, CDR2 FQNEAQ (reference sequence). The full variable domain, completed using reference TRBV7-9 and TRBJ1-1, is DTGVSQNPRHKITKRGQNVTFRCDPISEHNRLYWYRQTLGQGPEFLTYFQNEAQLEKSRLLSDRFSAERPKGSFSTLEIQRTEQGDSAMYLCASSRRAGNTEAFFGQGTRLTVV.

The chain employs TRBV4-3 and TRBJ1-2; D is possibly TRBD1 (5 bases). V dropped 5 bases and J dropped 3 bases, with 13 bases sitting between them. CDR3 length: 14 amino acids. CDR1 is LGHNA and CDR2 is YSLEER in the germline V gene. The CDR3 DNA reads as TGCGCCAGCAGCGGCCGGCAGGGTCACTATGGCTACACCTTC. Translated: CASSGRQGHYGYTF.

The V gene is TRBV7-9, the J gene TRBJ2-3; the match to TRBD1 covers 8 bases. J gave up 1 base and V 3 bases, and 6 bases lay outside the gene matches. Germline V lookup: CDR1 SEHNR, CDR2 FQNEAQ (reference sequence). This CDR3 comprises 16 residues. This CDR3 reads CASSFPGQGGTDTQYF. CDR3 coding DNA: TGTGCCAGCAGCTTCCCCGGACAGGGTGGCACAGATACGCAGTATTTT.

The chain employs TRBV2 and TRBJ2-1; D not certain. The V gene's germline CDR1 is SNHLY and CDR2 FYNNEI. V was cut by 6 bases and J by 4 bases, with 4 bases left in between. CDR3 length: 11 amino acids. The CDR3 coding sequence is TGTGCCAGCAGGCAGTACAATGAGCAGTTCTTC. Protein sequence: CASRQYNEQFF. The full variable domain, its missing parts supplied by reference TRBV2 and TRBJ2-1, is EPEVTQTPSHQVTQMGQEVILRCVPISNHLYFYWYRQILGQKVEFLVSFYNNEISEKSEIFDDQFSVERPDGSNFTLKIRSTKLEDSAMYFCASRQYNEQFFGPGTRLTVL.

This chain links TRBV5-1 with TRBJ1-1; D perhaps matches TRBD1 (6 bases). V shed 4 bases and J shed 4 bases, with 14 bases lying between them. Germline V CDR1 and CDR2: SGHRS, YFSETQ. This CDR3 is 14 amino acids long. CDR3 region: CASSVTGFGTEAFF. DNA of the CDR3: TGCGCCAGCAGCGTAACAGGGTTTGGCACTGAAGCTTTCTTT.

The rearrangement links TRBV19 to TRBJ1-1; the match to TRBD1 covers 7 bases. The germline V gene encodes CDR1 LNHDA and CDR2 SQIVND (reference sequence). Losses at the gene ends were 9 bases for V and 0 bases for J; bases not matched to a gene: 16. The CDR3 consists of 17 residues. CDR3 sequence: CASNPRTGTLLNTEAFF. In DNA, the CDR3 is TGTGCCAGCAACCCTCGGACAGGAACGTTATTGAACACTGAAGCTTTCTTT.

The chain carries TRBV7-3 and TRBJ2-1, with 9 bases lining up with TRBD2. Unmatched junction bases numbered 8, after V lost 2 bases and J lost 9 bases. The germline V gene has CDR1 SGHTA and CDR2 FQGTGA. The CDR3 runs 15 residues. The CDR3 loop reads CASSLRPRGGGEQFF. Written as DNA, the CDR3 is TGTGCCAGCAGCTTACGACCGCGGGGGGGCGGTGAGCAGTTCTTC.

This clone was observed once. The chain recombines TRBV30 with TRBJ1-6; D perhaps matches TRBD1 (6 bases). The CDR3 is made up of 15 amino acids. Germline CDR1 and CDR2: GTSNPN and SVGIG (reference sequence). V dropped 7 bases and J dropped 9 bases, with 22 bases sitting between them. Here the CDR3 reads CASQIRDTRISPLHF. The CDR3 DNA follows: TGTGCCTCCCAAATCCGGGACACTAGAATTTCACCCCTCCACTTT.

The chain joins TRBV7-9 to TRBJ2-3, with 11 positions matching TRBD1. Germline V lookup: CDR1 SEHNR, CDR2 FQNEAQ (reference sequence). This CDR3 spans 16 amino acids. V lost 2 bases, J lost 4 bases, and 5 bases stayed unmatched. CDR3 in amino acids: CASSLWGTGGADTQYF. The CDR3 DNA follows: TGTGCCAGCAGCTTATGGGGGACAGGGGGAGCAGATACGCAGTATTTT.

The chain uses TRBV24-1 and TRBJ1-2; D not resolved. Germline assignment: CDR1 KGHDR and CDR2 SFDVKD. V was trimmed by 5 bases and J by 0 bases, leaving 3 bases between them. CDR3 length: 12 amino acids. CDR3 nucleotides: TGTGCCACCAGTGCTGCTAACTATGGCTACACCTTC. Protein product: CATSAANYGYTF.

V gene TRBV5-4 combines with J gene TRBJ1-2; D is unclear. V gave up 1 base and J gave up 8 bases, with 9 bases separating them. Germline-derived CDR1 and CDR2 are SGHNT and YYREEE (reference sequence). This CDR3 is built from 12 residues. In DNA, the CDR3 is TGTGCCAGCAGCTTGAACGAACAGGGCTACACCTTC. Translation: CASSLNEQGYTF. Full variable domain (remainder filled in from reference TRBV5-4 and TRBJ1-2): ETGVTQSPTHLIKTRGQQVTLRCSSQSGHNTVSWYQQALGQGPQFIFQYYREEENGRGNFPPRFSGLQFPNYSSELNVNALELDDSALYLCASSLNEQGYTFGSGTRLTVV.

This clone was recorded a few times. The chain couples TRBV4-3 to TRBJ2-1, with 7 bases aligning to TRBD2. The germline CDR1 and CDR2 sequences are LGHNA and YSLEER. There are 17 residues in the CDR3. V was pared by 4 bases and J by 2 bases, with 11 bases of the junction left unmatched. The DNA of the CDR3 is TGCGCCAGCAGCCGGACTAGTCACCGCTCCACCTACAATGAGCAGTTCTTC. This codes for CASSRTSHRSTYNEQFF.

This clone was detected a few times. V is TRBV19 and J is TRBJ1-5; D remains unclear. The CDR3 has 14 residues. Germline CDR1 and CDR2: LNHDA and SQIVND (reference sequence). V was shortened by 4 bases and J by 2 bases, with 9 bases between the two germline ends. CDR3 amino acids: CASSTTRGNQPQHF. CDR3 coding DNA: TGTGCCAGTAGTACAACACGGGGCAATCAGCCCCAGCATTTT.

The chain couples TRBV7-8 to TRBJ2-2; possibly TRBD1 for D (5 bases). The CDR3 is made up of 15 amino acids. The V end lost 2 bases, the J end lost 7 bases, and 14 bases lay between the germline ends. The V gene's germline CDR1 is SGHVS and CDR2 FQNEAQ. CDR3 loop: CASSLRLQGNGELFF. Written as DNA, the CDR3 is TGTGCCAGCAGCTTAAGACTTCAGGGAAACGGGGAGCTGTTTTTT.

Turning to this clone: Other DNA variants within this sample encode the same CDR3. The rearrangement joins TRBV5-4 to TRBJ1-2; tentatively, D is TRBD1 (5 bases). The ends were cut back, 0 bases at V and 5 bases at J, with 11 bases in the middle. The CDR3 runs to 14 residues. The germline gives CDR1 SGHNT, CDR2 YYREEE (reference sequence). The CDR3 sequence: CASSLVGQGYGYTF. Here the CDR3 DNA reads TGTGCCAGCAGCTTGGTAGGGCAGGGTTATGGCTACACCTTC. Based on the CDR3 plus reference TRBV5-4 and TRBJ1-2, the full variable domain is ETGVTQSPTHLIKTRGQQVTLRCSSQSGHNTVSWYQQALGQGPQFIFQYYREEENGRGNFPPRFSGLQFPNYSSELNVNALELDDSALYLCASSLVGQGYGYTFGSGTRLTVV.

This clone was observed a handful of times. The chain recombines TRBV7-2 with TRBJ1-6; no clear D. V was clipped by 0 bases and J by 8 bases, with 14 bases between them. This CDR3 comprises 16 residues. Per the germline V gene, CDR1 is SGHTA and CDR2 is FQGNSA. In DNA, the CDR3 is TGTGCCAGCAGCTTAGCGGGCGGCTTGAGGGATTCACCCCTCCACTTT. This translates into CASSLAGGLRDSPLHF. Drawing the rest from reference TRBV7-2 and TRBJ1-6, the complete variable domain is GAGVSQSPSNKVTEKGKDVELRCDPISGHTALYWYRQSLGQGLEFLIYFQGNSAPDKSGLPSDRFSAERTGGSVSTLTIQRTQQEDSAVYLCASSLAGGLRDSPLHFGNGTRLTVT.

The V gene is TRBV15, the J gene TRBJ2-1, with D perhaps TRBD2 (6 bases). Trimming removed 2 bases at V and 7 bases at J, with 24 bases between. The CDR3 contains 18 residues. Germline-derived CDR1 and CDR2 are LNHNV and YYDKDF (reference sequence). CDR3 residues: CATSRTIGPGRPGNEQFF. The DNA of the CDR3 is TGTGCCACCAGCAGAACAATTGGCCCAGGGAGGCCTGGAAATGAGCAGTTCTTC.

The rearrangement uses TRBV5-1 and TRBJ1-6; 7 positions agree with TRBD1. The CDR3 extends over 15 amino acids. Germline lookup yields CDR1 SGHRS and CDR2 YFSETQ. V lost 1 base, J lost 9 bases, and 7 bases stayed unmatched. CDR3 protein: CASSLSSGGISPLHF. CDR3 DNA: TGCGCCAGCAGCTTGTCGTCAGGGGGTATTTCACCCCTCCACTTT.

The gene calls are TRBV2 and TRBJ1-3; TRBD1 aligns across 7 bases. The CDR3 spans 15 residues. Per germline, CDR1 SNHLY and CDR2 FYNNEI. Germline trimming cut 5 bases from V and 4 bases from J; bases unmatched to any gene: 8. As DNA, the CDR3 is TGTGCCAGCAGTTTACGACAGGGTTCGGGAAACACCATATATTTT. Protein: CASSLRQGSGNTIYF.

The rearrangement uses TRBV19 and TRBJ2-3; tentative D call: TRBD2 (6 bases). The germline CDR1 and CDR2 sequences are LNHDA and SQIVND (reference sequence). Trimming took off 4 bases at V and 1 base at J, with 9 bases between the two ends. This CDR3 spans 14 amino acids. The CDR3 coding sequence is TGTGCCAGTAGTAGGGTAGCGGGCACAGATACGCAGTATTTT. This encodes CASSRVAGTDTQYF.